This T cell receptor beta chain was recorded in a study of cytomegalovirus exposure and HLA in healthy donors. Study context: An early release of data contained roughly 86 million unique TCRs, which came from HLA-typed donors. Whole-study findings and limits: Rare sequences made up most TCRs, while some public TCRs were found in many donors. The study flagged 150 to 200 TCR beta chains as cytomegalovirus-associated.

Remarks on this clone: The antigen remains unidentified.

The PCR had 60 Vbeta and 13 Jbeta primers. Assay: immunoSEQ multiplex PCR; the TCRdb copy retains only in-frame clones and omits some. This sample has some 80,000 clones; around 76% occur once, and the top ten carry approximately 6%. Sample: PBMCs. This TCR came from a man aged 18 to 30 in good health and CMV-seropositive.

The chain's CDR3 is CASSSWTSGRIVYEQYF. The CDR3 DNA reads TGTGCCAGCAGCTCCTGGACTAGCGGGAGAATTGTATACGAGCAGTACTTC. The chain employs TRBV5-6 and TRBJ2-7; 13 bases line up with TRBD2. The CDR3 has 17 residues. Germline CDR1 is SGHDT and CDR2 is YYEEEE. J lost 4 bases, V lost 3 bases, and 10 bases had no gene match. Complete variable domain (other parts from reference TRBV5-6 and TRBJ2-7): DAGVTQSPTHLIKTRGQQVTLRCSPKSGHDTVSWYQQALGQGPQFIFQYYEEEERQRGNFPDRFSGHQFPNYSSELNVNALLLGDSALYLCASSSWTSGRIVYEQYFGPGTRLTVT.